The 30 T cell receptor beta chains in this list originate from one sample, sequenced in a study of monozygotic twins with inflammatory bowel disease. TCRdb re-called the 5' RACE reads, yielding one record per CDR3 amino acid sequence without DNA. The sample includes approximately 300,000 distinct CDR3 sequences. Sequenced sample: blood. Receptors were obtained from a human donor with ulcerative colitis or Crohn's disease, or a healthy co-twin of an affected twin (not recorded which).

V is TRBV20-1 and J is TRBJ2-7; the D call of TRBD2 rests on TCRdb alone, since no DNA is present to check it. The germline V gene has CDR1 DFQATT and CDR2 SNEGSKA (reference sequence). The CDR3 contains 16 residues. CDR3 region: CSARGYGLPLLSVMHF.

The V gene is TRBV12-3 or TRBV12-4, the J gene TRBJ1-5. The CDR3 sequence is 14 residues long. The CDR3 here is CASSLLGGGQPQHF.

V gene TRBV7-8 combines with J gene TRBJ2-2; lacking DNA, the TRBD1 call made by TCRdb goes unchecked. CDR3 length equals 16 residues. Germline CDR1 is SGHVS and CDR2 is FQNEAQ. CDR3 amino acids: CASSQWRGQNTGELFF. The variable domain in full, completed from reference TRBV7-8 and TRBJ2-2, reads GAGVSQSPRYKVAKRGQDVALRCDPISGHVSLFWYQQALGQGPEFLTYFQNEAQLDKSGLPSDRFFAERPEGSVSTLKIQRTQQEDSAVYLCASSQWRGQNTGELFFGEGSRLTVL.

The V and J genes are TRBV7-9 and TRBJ2-2; TCRdb outputs TRBD1, but without DNA this stays unchecked. From germline, CDR1 is SEHNR and CDR2 FQNEAQ (reference sequence). CDR3 length: 15 amino acids. CDR3: CASNRDRSNTGELFF.

The chain combines TRBV28 with TRBJ1-4; TCRdb indicates TRBD1, and absent DNA this call remains unverified. The length of the CDR3 is 15 residues. Germline V lookup: CDR1 MDHEN, CDR2 SYDVKM. CDR3 sequence reads: CASSSYRGYNEKLFF.

This rearrangement joins TRBV24-1 to TRBJ1-1; absent DNA, TCRdb's TRBD1 call cannot be checked. CDR1 and CDR2 (germline): KGHDR, SFDVKD. CDR3 size: 14 residues. The CDR3 region is CATSVGTGASEAFF.

This chain joins TRBV24-1 and TRBJ1-5. This CDR3 has 15 amino acids. CDR1 is KGHDR, CDR2 SFDVKD, per germline. The CDR3 spells CATSDTGRSNQPQHF.

The CDR3 loop reads CASGGPGANVLTF. The gene calls are TRBV5-1 and TRBJ2-6; with no DNA, the TCRdb D assignment of TRBD1 cannot be verified. The CDR3 totals 13 residues. From germline, CDR1 is SGHRS and CDR2 YFSETQ.

The V and J genes are TRBV4-3 and TRBJ2-1. The CDR3 length is 16 residues. CDR1 and CDR2 from the germline V gene are LGHNA and YSLEER. This CDR3 reads CASSQAFTPDVHEQFF.

The rearrangement uses TRBV5-1 and TRBJ2-5. CDR1 is SGHRS and CDR2 is YFSETQ in the germline V gene. CDR3 length: 13 residues. CDR3 loop: CASSSTVEETQYF.

The chain uses TRBV19 and TRBJ2-7. The germline V gene has CDR1 LNHDA and CDR2 SQIVND (reference sequence). The CDR3 has 14 amino acids. The CDR3 sequence is CASSSHEGSYEQYF.

J is TRBJ2-3 and V is TRBV6-1; TCRdb reports TRBD1, a call that lacks DNA to check it against. The CDR3 runs to 14 residues. CDR1 is MNHNS, CDR2 SASEGT, per germline. This CDR3 is CASKPGQGSDTQYF.

The rearrangement joins TRBV20-1 to TRBJ2-1; the D call from TCRdb, TRBD2, cannot be confirmed without DNA. Germline lookup yields CDR1 DFQATT and CDR2 SNEGSKA (reference sequence). The CDR3 spans 15 residues. The chain's CDR3 is CSAPAGGSSYNEQFF.

V and J are TRBV5-1 and TRBJ2-3; TCRdb proposes TRBD2, but this gene call is untestable without DNA. The germline V gene has CDR1 SGHRS and CDR2 YFSETQ. The CDR3 loop spans 16 amino acids. CDR3 amino acids: CASSSAAGRGTDTQYF.

V gene TRBV2 combines with J gene TRBJ1-1. This CDR3 has 15 amino acids. The germline V gene has CDR1 SNHLY and CDR2 FYNNEI. The CDR3 loop reads CASSGRGRMNTEAFF.

The chain employs TRBV20-1 and TRBJ2-2; TCRdb lists TRBD2, though no DNA is available to test this call. Germline CDR1 is DFQATT and CDR2 is SNEGSKA (reference sequence). This CDR3 has 15 residues. The CDR3 sequence is CSASTSGSNTGELFF.

The gene calls are TRBV5-5 and TRBJ2-5; TCRdb outputs TRBD1, but without DNA this stays unchecked. This CDR3 spans 13 amino acids. Germline lookup yields CDR1 SGHKS and CDR2 YYEKEE (reference sequence). The CDR3 loop reads CASSFSGVETQYF. The complete variable domain, with remaining parts taken from reference TRBV5-5 and TRBJ2-5, reads DAGVTQSPTHLIKTRGQQVTLRCSPISGHKSVSWYQQVLGQGPQFIFQYYEKEERGRGNFPDRFSARQFPNYSSELNVNALLLGDSALYLCASSFSGVETQYFGPGTRLLVL.

J is TRBJ1-4 and V is TRBV7-2; the TCRdb D gene call, TRBD1, has no DNA to confirm it. This CDR3 has 15 residues. Looked up from germline, CDR1 is SGHTA and CDR2 is FQGNSA. Here the CDR3 reads CASSLALQGREKLFF.

The rearrangement joins TRBV20-1 to TRBJ2-4. This CDR3 comprises 15 residues. Germline assignment: CDR1 DFQATT and CDR2 SNEGSKA (reference sequence). CDR3 sequence reads: CSAHGSNLAKNIQYF.

The chain employs TRBV14 and TRBJ2-6. Germline V lookup: CDR1 SGHDN, CDR2 FVKESK. The CDR3 is 18 residues long. The CDR3 loop reads CASSQLGTSSSGANVLTF.

CDR3 sequence: CASSDSSGRVNEQFF. The chain employs TRBV25-1 and TRBJ2-1; the D gene TCRdb calls, TRBD2, cannot be checked with no DNA. Per germline, CDR1 MGHDK and CDR2 SYGVNS. The CDR3 runs 15 residues.

CDR3 residues: CASSLLRNFEASF. The V gene is TRBV19, the J gene TRBJ1-1. CDR1 is LNHDA, CDR2 SQIVND, per germline (reference sequence). The CDR3 contains 13 residues.

The chain couples TRBV6-5 to TRBJ1-4; TCRdb selects TRBD1, and the lack of DNA leaves this call unchecked. The CDR3 covers 17 residues. Germline CDR1 MNHEY, CDR2 SVGAGI. CDR3: CASSYSFPDSYREKLFF.

The chain employs TRBV6-1 and TRBJ2-2. Per germline, CDR1 MNHNS and CDR2 SASEGT. CDR3 length: 14 amino acids. The CDR3 protein is CASSVMGETGELFF.

The chain couples TRBV9 to TRBJ2-5; TCRdb's assignment of TRBD2 cannot be checked, as there is no DNA. Germline V gene sequence: CDR1 SGDLS, CDR2 YYNGEE. There are 17 residues in the CDR3. The CDR3 spells CASSVGYQGGSKETQYF.

The CDR3 reads CASSPARGPDTQYF. The chain links TRBV18 to TRBJ2-3; TCRdb outputs TRBD1, but without DNA this stays unchecked. The CDR3 has 14 amino acids. Per germline, CDR1 KGHSH and CDR2 LQKENI.

The V and J genes are TRBV20-1 and TRBJ2-7; with no DNA, the TCRdb D assignment of TRBD1 cannot be verified. Germline V gives CDR1 DFQATT, CDR2 SNEGSKA (reference sequence). The CDR3 has 14 amino acids. The CDR3 loop reads CSAHTGKLSYEQYF.

J is TRBJ1-6 and V is TRBV27. This CDR3 spans 16 amino acids. Germline CDR1 reads MNHEY; CDR2 reads SMNVEV (reference sequence). The CDR3 sequence is CASSLGGYIVMSPLHF.

V and J are TRBV5-1 and TRBJ2-5; TCRdb picks TRBD1, but there is no DNA to check that call. Germline CDR1 is SGHRS and CDR2 is YFSETQ. The CDR3 has 15 amino acids. CDR3 region: CASSLGTGVRETQYF.

The rearrangement uses TRBV3-1 and TRBJ2-3; TCRdb picks TRBD1, but there is no DNA to check that call. This CDR3 has 16 amino acids. Germline loops: CDR1 LGHDT, CDR2 YNNKEL (reference sequence). The CDR3 loop is CASSQASTGGTDTQYF.